This T cell receptor beta chain was obtained from a study of T cells in Graves' hyperthyroidism and ophthalmopathy. Researchers amplified the TCR beta CDR3 regions from RNA transcripts. Carried out on the TCR CDR3, a first-round RT-PCR used the HTBI primer set. One entry per CDR3 protein, called by TCRdb with MiXCR from the multiplex PCR reads. The data hold about 350,000 distinct CDR3 sequences, with 12% to 15% observed a single time. CDR3 length: 15 amino acids. V lost 0 bases and J 0 bases, leaving 10 bases between the germline ends. CDR1 and CDR2 (germline): SGDLS, YYNGEE. The sequencing input was blood. The chain couples TRBV9 to TRBJ2-7; D is perhaps TRBD2 (5 bases). The TCR was taken from a woman aged 60-75 years with Graves' ophthalmopathy. CDR3 DNA: TGTGCCAGCAGCGTAGAGGCGGGCAACTCCTACGAGCAGTACTTC. Protein sequence: CASSVEAGNSYEQYF.